This T cell receptor (beta chain) was sequenced during a study of OX40 agonist ivuxolimab in advanced cancers. Profiled with immunoSEQ multiplex PCR; TCRdb holds only in-frame clones, not every one. The table lists about 82,000 clones, 90% of them singletons. The clonotype was recovered from an adult with an advanced solid tumor such as melanoma, head and neck, liver or kidney cancer. Sequences were derived from CD4+ or CD8+ T cells sorted from blood, sampled in a trial of the OX40 agonist ivuxolimab.

CDR3 sequence: CASSEGCGQGPHNEQFF. The CDR3 bases are TGTGCCAGCAGCGAAGGATGCGGACAGGGGCCTCACAATGAGCAGTTCTTC. The chain joins TRBV21-1 to TRBJ2-1; no DNA check was done on the table's D call, TRBD1. TRBV21-1 is a listed pseudogene. This CDR3 is built from 17 residues.